The 18 T cell receptor beta chains below come from one sample, sequenced in a study of early T cells in non-severe SARS-CoV-2 infection. Via MiXCR, TCRdb re-called the 5' RACE reads, giving one row per CDR3 protein. The data hold some 31,000 distinct CDR3 sequences, with around 5.8% observed a single time. The sequenced material came from whole blood. These receptors all stem from an adult who was a healthcare worker with PCR-confirmed SARS-CoV-2 infection or an uninfected control (not recorded which).

The J gene is TRBJ2-1, the V gene TRBV15; 7 bases agree with TRBD1. V shed 8 bases, J shed 0 bases, and the junction held 10 bases outside the gene matches. The germline CDR1 and CDR2 sequences are LNHNV and YYDKDF (reference sequence). This CDR3 is built from 16 residues. This CDR3 is CATGDPGGYSYNEQFF. Here the CDR3 DNA reads TGTGCCACCGGTGACCCAGGGGGTTACTCCTACAATGAGCAGTTCTTC.

V gene TRBV6-6 combines with J gene TRBJ2-7; possibly TRBD2 for D (6 bases). The CDR3 is made up of 14 amino acids. The V and J ends lost 3 bases and 0 bases respectively, with 9 bases between them. Germline V CDR1 and CDR2: MNHNY, SVGAGI (reference sequence). The CDR3 nucleotides are TGTGCCAGCAGTTATAGGGACTTCTCCTACGAGCAGTACGTC. It translates to CASSYRDFSYEQYV.

About this clonotype: This clone may be a read error of a much larger clone one base away. This chain uses TRBV11-2 with TRBJ2-1; no definite D call. The germline CDR1 and CDR2 sequences are SGHAT and FQNNGV. Trimming took off 7 bases at V and 0 bases at J, with 16 bases between the two ends. The CDR3 sequence is 16 residues long. In DNA, the CDR3 is TGTGCCAGCACTCTTACCCTACCTAGCTCCTACAATGAGCAGTTCTTC. It is translated as CASTLTLPSSYNEQFF.

This clonotype was seen many times. The genes are TRBV2 and TRBJ2-5; 9 bases map to TRBD2. CDR1 is SNHLY, CDR2 FYNNEI, per germline. Unmatched junction bases numbered 14, after V lost 10 bases and J lost 5 bases. The CDR3 sequence is 15 residues long. Here the CDR3 DNA reads TGTGCCATGATAGCGGGAGTCAGATTGATGGAGACCCAGTACTTC. Residues: CAMIAGVRLMETQYF.

This clonotype has ten or more counts. The chain has TRBV19 and TRBJ2-1, with D perhaps matching TRBD1 or TRBD2 (5 bases each). Germline-derived CDR1 and CDR2 are LNHDA and SQIVND (reference sequence). This CDR3 has 14 amino acids. Trimming shortened V by 9 bases and J by 7 bases, and 19 bases separated the two germline ends. The CDR3 DNA reads as TGTGCCAGCCAACCGTCTACGGGGCGAAATGAGCAGTTCTTC. It encodes CASQPSTGRNEQFF.

This clonotype showed up many times. The V gene is TRBV19, the J gene TRBJ2-5, with TRBD1 matching over 9 bases. Trimming cost V 7 bases and J 4 bases; bases outside gene matches: 7. Germline V CDR1 and CDR2: LNHDA, SQIVND (reference sequence). The CDR3 consists of 14 residues. The CDR3 here is CASTSTGGTETQYF. The CDR3 coding sequence is TGTGCCAGTACCAGTACAGGGGGCACAGAGACCCAGTACTTC.

This clonotype was observed at least ten times. The chain combines TRBV6-6 with TRBJ1-5; D possibly corresponds to TRBD1 (6 bases). Trimming pared 7 bases from V and 2 bases from J, leaving 18 bases between. Germline CDR1 is MNHNY and CDR2 is SVGAGI (reference sequence). CDR3 length: 16 residues. In DNA, the CDR3 is TGTGCCAGCACTCACCACAGGGAAAGGGGCAATCAGCCCCAGCATTTT. Translated, it gives CASTHHRERGNQPQHF.

This clonotype came up many times. The chain combines TRBV5-6 with TRBJ1-5, with D possibly matching TRBD1 (5 bases). Germline-derived CDR1 and CDR2 are SGHDT and YYEEEE. The CDR3 has 15 amino acids. The ends were cut back, 0 bases at V and 6 bases at J, with 13 bases in the middle. This CDR3 reads CASSLGQGFSQPQHF. The CDR3 nucleotides are TGTGCCAGCAGCTTGGGGCAGGGTTTCAGTCAGCCCCAGCATTTT.

This clonotype was seen repeatedly, ten times or more. This rearrangement joins TRBV20-1 to TRBJ1-2; 9 positions match TRBD1. The V and J ends lost 0 bases and 5 bases, in that order; junction bases with no gene match: 10. CDR1 is DFQATT, CDR2 SNEGSKA, per germline (reference sequence). This CDR3 region has 16 residues. In DNA, the CDR3 is TGCAGTGCTAGAGATCGCCTCGGACAGGGGTGGTATGGCTACACCTTC. Residues: CSARDRLGQGWYGYTF.

This clonotype showed up many times. The chain couples TRBV4-2 to TRBJ2-6, with D hard to call. V was cut by 4 bases and J by 0 bases, with 13 bases left in between. Germline V CDR1 and CDR2: LGHNA, YNFKEQ. The CDR3 runs to 17 residues. CDR3 in amino acids: CASSPDKTASGANVLTF. Written as DNA, the CDR3 is TGTGCCAGCAGCCCGGATAAGACGGCCTCTGGGGCCAACGTCCTGACTTTC.

The V call is TRBV9, the J call TRBJ2-5, with D possibly matching TRBD1 (6 bases). V shed 4 bases and J shed 4 bases, with 17 bases lying between them. CDR3 size: 15 residues. CDR1 SGDLS and CDR2 YYNGEE come from the germline V gene. CDR3: CASSQTSGERETQYF. For the CDR3, the DNA is TGTGCCAGCAGCCAAACGTCAGGGGAAAGAGAGACCCAGTACTTC.

This clonotype was found many times. This sequence joins TRBV29-1 and TRBJ2-3, with 7 bases fitting TRBD2. The CDR3 has 15 amino acids. Trimming took 6 bases from V and 0 from J; bases not matched to a gene: 9. Germline V CDR1 and CDR2: SQVTM, ANQGSEA. The CDR3 spells CSVEHLAESTDTQYF. CDR3 bases: TGCAGCGTCGAACACCTAGCGGAGAGCACAGATACGCAGTATTTT.

This clonotype was seen at least ten times. The chain links TRBV7-8 to TRBJ2-7; possible D gene TRBD1, 5 bases. CDR1 and CDR2 from the germline V gene are SGHVS and FQNEAQ. V lost 1 base and J 3 bases, leaving 13 bases between the germline ends. This CDR3 region has 15 residues. The DNA of the CDR3 is TGTGCCAGCAGCTTAGAGGACGGGCAGGGCTACGAGCAGTACTTC. The encoded protein is CASSLEDGQGYEQYF.

The rearrangement uses TRBV27 and TRBJ2-7; D could derive from TRBD1 or TRBD2 (5 bases each). V was shortened by 4 bases and J by 2 bases, with 12 bases between the two germline ends. The CDR3 has 14 residues. Looked up from germline, CDR1 is MNHEY and CDR2 is SMNVEV (reference sequence). CDR3 DNA: TGTGCCAGCAGTTCCGGGGACGGACCCTACGAGCAGTACGTC. Protein product: CASSSGDGPYEQYV.

The sample holds many counts of this clonotype. This chain uses TRBV10-1 with TRBJ2-2; D is tentatively TRBD1 or TRBD2 (5 bases each). V lost 0 bases and J 7 bases, leaving 12 bases between the germline ends. The V gene's germline CDR1 is WNHNN and CDR2 SYGVQD (reference sequence). The CDR3 contains 15 residues. The DNA of the CDR3 is TGCGCCAGCAGTGAGTCGGGACCGCTCGGCGGGGAGCTGTTTTTT. Residues: CASSESGPLGGELFF.

This chain uses TRBV5-6 with TRBJ1-1; TRBD1 aligns across 9 bases. The CDR3 contains 17 residues. Trimming at V came to 0 bases and at J to 2 bases, leaving 8 bases not matched to a gene. From germline, CDR1 is SGHDT and CDR2 YYEEEE. Here the CDR3 DNA reads TGTGCCAGCAGCTTGGAACAGGGGGCGAGAGGTAACACTGAAGCTTTCTTT. It codes for CASSLEQGARGNTEAFF.

This clonotype has at least ten counts. This sequence joins TRBV2 and TRBJ2-1; 8 nucleotides match TRBD1. Germline CDR1 and CDR2: SNHLY and FYNNEI. V shed 6 bases and J 7 bases; nucleotides not matched to a gene: 8. The CDR3 sequence is 14 residues long. CDR3 nucleotide sequence: TGTGCCAGCAGGAGGCTGGACAGGGTGAATGAGCAGTTCTTC. Amino acid sequence: CASRRLDRVNEQFF. Full variable domain (missing parts from reference TRBV2 and TRBJ2-1): EPEVTQTPSHQVTQMGQEVILRCVPISNHLYFYWYRQILGQKVEFLVSFYNNEISEKSEIFDDQFSVERPDGSNFTLKIRSTKLEDSAMYFCASRRLDRVNEQFFGPGTRLTVL.

The sample holds many counts of this clonotype. This chain joins TRBV28 and TRBJ2-3; no firm D call. The germline V gene encodes CDR1 MDHEN and CDR2 SYDVKM. The CDR3 consists of 12 residues. The ends were cut back, 5 bases at V and 7 bases at J, with 10 bases in the middle. The CDR3 region is CASSPYKYTQYF. The CDR3 DNA reads as TGTGCCAGCAGTCCGTACAAGTATACGCAGTATTTT.